This T cell receptor (beta chain) emerged from a study of T cells expressing NK-cell markers. Study-level background: Cells sorted as CD3+CD56+NKG2C+, CD3+CD56+NKG2C- and CD3+CD56-NKG2C+ T cells supplied the TCR beta repertoires. General observations from the study: More than 5 donors had dominant NKG2C+ clonotypes that comprised roughly 1.0-8% of their CD8+ T cells. The CD3+CD56-NKG2C+ fraction was also led by these clonotypes in several donors.

A word on this clonotype: Its antigen is undetermined.

This CDR3 region has 16 residues. Germline CDR1 reads SQVTM; CDR2 reads ANQGSEA. Production of TCR beta cDNA relied on 5'RACE template switching with UMIs. TCRdb re-analyzed the 5' RACE reads; it lists each CDR3 protein once, without DNA. This repertoire includes 120,000 to 150,000 distinct CDR3 sequences. The receptor was derived from a man between 18 and 35 years old in good health. The rearrangement uses TRBV29-1 and TRBJ1-1; TCRdb returns TRBD1, unconfirmable since there is no DNA. The material sequenced was blood T cells: a sorted CD56 or NKG2C T cell subset, CD4+ or CD8+ T cells, or bulk PBMC T cells (not recorded which). CDR3 region: CSVQRSLRQGDTEAFF.